Listed here are 16 T cell receptor beta chains from one sample, sequenced in a study of T cells in women clearing cervical HPV infection. Assay: immunoSEQ multiplex PCR; the TCRdb copy retains only in-frame clones and omits some. The sample data list about 23,000 clones. The sequenced sample was blood buffy coat. Receptors originate from a woman between 18 and 75 years old with a cervical HPV16 infection that either progressed to CIN3+ or cleared (not recorded which).

The covered CDR3 bases are TGCGCCAGCAGCCAAGAACAGGGGTCCTATGGC. Translated, it gives CASSQEQGSYG. The full CDR3 sequence reads CASSQEQGSYGYTF. V is TRBV4-1 and J is TRBJ1-2; 7 bases are shared with TRBD1. The read falls 3 residues short of the CDR3 end, and the missing part is taken from the germline J gene. Germline loops: CDR1 MGHRA, CDR2 YSYEKL. The CDR3 length is 14 residues. Trimming removed 0 bases from V and 4 bases from J; junction bases left unmatched: 2.

Comments on this clone: Read coverage stops 3 residues before the CDR3 terminus; the germline J gene supplies the remainder. The rearrangement joins TRBV11-2 to TRBJ2-7; D call uncertain. V was trimmed by 0 bases and J by 6 bases, leaving 6 bases between them. CDR1 is SGHAT and CDR2 is FQNNGV in the germline V gene. This CDR3 has 12 residues. The CDR3 loop reads CASSLDNFEQYF. The part of the CDR3 DNA that was read is TGTGCCAGCAGCTTAGATAATTTCGAG.

Turning to this clone: The CDR3 goes on 3 residues after the read ends, and that part is filled in from the germline J gene. This sequence joins TRBV7-6 and TRBJ1-2, with 7 bases fitting TRBD1. Germline-derived CDR1 and CDR2 are SGHVS and FNYEAQ. J lost 4 bases, V lost 5 bases, and 13 bases had no gene match. CDR3 length: 16 residues. CDR3 residues: CASSALLWDRLYGYTF. CDR3 bases read: TGTGCCAGCAGCGCCCTTTTATGGGACAGACTCTATGGC.

Concerning this clone itself: The read halts 3 residues ahead of the CDR3 end, with the missing end drawn from the germline J gene. The chain joins TRBV2 to TRBJ1-2, with D maybe TRBD1 (6 bases). CDR1 and CDR2 from the germline V gene are SNHLY and FYNNEI. The germline V and J ends were trimmed by 4 bases and 5 bases, with 14 bases remaining between them. The CDR3 spans 14 residues. Partial CDR3 DNA: TGTGCCAGCAGTGTACAGACGAGGGGGTATGGC. Protein sequence: CASSVQTRGYG. The full CDR3 protein reads CASSVQTRGYGYTF.

CDR3 sequence reads: CSARDGSRGGELFF. CDR3 DNA, as far as it was read: TGCAGTGCTAGAGACGGGTCCCGGGGGGGGGAG. This chain links TRBV20-1 with TRBJ2-2, with D possibly being TRBD2 (6 bases). The sequenced fragment ends 3 residues before the CDR3 boundary, so the rest is inferred from the germline J gene. The V gene's germline CDR1 is DFQATT and CDR2 SNEGSKA (reference sequence). CDR3 length equals 14 residues. Trimming pared 0 bases from V and 8 bases from J, leaving 13 bases between.

Judged by frequency, this clone is medium-sized (0.01 to 0.1%). The read ends 3 residues before the CDR3 terminus; that terminus is restored from the germline J gene. V and J are TRBV2 and TRBJ1-4, with a weak D call TRBD1 (6 bases). V lost 6 bases and J 8 bases, leaving 10 bases between the germline ends. The CDR3 has 12 amino acids. Germline CDR1 is SNHLY and CDR2 is FYNNEI. CDR3 bases read: TGTGCCAGCAGCCTAGACAGGGAAAAA. Its translation: CASSLDREK. The CDR3 in full is CASSLDREKLFF.

As to this clone: The read ends 3 residues shy of where the CDR3 ends; the end is completed using the germline J gene. V gene TRBV19 combines with J gene TRBJ2-2; 7 bases line up with TRBD1. V lost 7 bases to trimming and J lost 4 bases; unmatched junction nucleotides: 6. In germline, CDR1 is LNHDA, CDR2 SQIVND (reference sequence). CDR3 size: 14 residues. The covered CDR3 bases are TGTGCCAGTACTAACAGGGGTCGCACCGGGGAG. Translating gives CASTNRGRTGE. The whole CDR3 protein is CASTNRGRTGELFF.

A word on this clone: The read finishes 3 residues shy of the CDR3 end, and the germline J gene is used to complete it. The chain recombines TRBV5-4 with TRBJ2-5; weak D call: TRBD1 (6 bases). Trimming pared 3 bases from V and 3 bases from J, leaving 12 bases between. Germline-derived CDR1 and CDR2 are SGHNT and YYREEE (reference sequence). CDR3 size: 14 residues. CDR3: CASSSRTEKETQYF. CDR3 DNA, as far as it was read: TGTGCCAGCAGCTCGCGGACAGAGAAAGAGACC.

For this clone: The missing CDR3 end, 3 residues past where the read stops, is filled in from the germline J gene. This sequence joins TRBV19 and TRBJ1-5; 8 positions agree with TRBD1. The J segment lost 3 bases and the V segment lost 0 bases, leaving 10 bases of the junction unmatched. CDR1 LNHDA and CDR2 SQIVND come from the germline V gene (reference sequence). This CDR3 spans 18 amino acids. Partial CDR3 DNA: TGTGCCAGTAGTATAGACCAGGGGACAGGCCGGCACAATCAGCCC. This translates into CASSIDQGTGRHNQP. In full, the CDR3 reads CASSIDQGTGRHNQPQHF.

Comments on this clone: The sequence runs out 3 residues before the end of the CDR3; the remainder is reconstructed from the germline J gene. The rearrangement joins TRBV30 to TRBJ2-2; D not certain. The CDR3 covers 13 residues. CDR1 and CDR2 from the germline V gene are GTSNPN and SVGIG (reference sequence). Trimming shortened V by 5 bases and J by 6 bases, and 13 bases separated the two germline ends. The CDR3 bases that were read are TGTGCCTGGGAATTCAGTGAGGCCGGGGAG. Its translation: CAWEFSEAGE. The full CDR3 protein reads CAWEFSEAGELFF. The full variable domain, with the rest looked up from reference TRBV30 and TRBJ2-2, is SQTIHQWPATLVQPVGSPLSLECTVEGTSNPNLYWYRQAAGRGLQLLFYSVGIGQISSEVPQNLSASRPQDRQFILSSKKLLLSDSGFYLCAWEFSEAGELFFGEGSRLTVL.

For this clone: The CDR3 extends 3 residues past the end of the read, so its final part is completed from the germline J gene. The genes are TRBV20-1 and TRBJ2-7; 10 bases line up with TRBD1. The V gene's germline CDR1 is DFQATT and CDR2 SNEGSKA (reference sequence). J lost 5 bases, V lost 1 base, and 5 bases had no gene match. This CDR3 contains 14 residues. The CDR3 spells CSARATGGYDEQYF. The sequenced CDR3 bases are TGCAGTGCTAGAGCGACAGGGGGCTACGACGAG.

As concerns this clone: The read falls 3 residues short of the CDR3 end, and the missing part is taken from the germline J gene. The chain has TRBV7-6 and TRBJ2-3; tentatively, D is TRBD2 (7 bases). The germline gives CDR1 SGHVS, CDR2 FNYEAQ. This CDR3 has 14 residues. CDR3 region: CASSLRGREETQYF. CDR3 DNA (partial): TGTGCCAGCAGCTTAAGGGGGAGGGAAGAGACG.

As for this clone: The sequenced fragment ends 3 residues before the CDR3 boundary, so the rest is inferred from the germline J gene. This chain links TRBV7-9 with TRBJ1-2, with D possibly being TRBD1 (5 bases). This CDR3 is built from 15 residues. CDR1 is SEHNR, CDR2 FQNEAQ, per germline (reference sequence). CDR3 bases read: TGTGCCAGCAGCCCCTCCCGGGACTACTACAATGAC. It specifies CASSPSRDYYND. The entire CDR3 reads CASSPSRDYYNDYTF. Full variable domain (outside the CDR3, taken from reference TRBV7-9 and TRBJ1-2): DTGVSQNPRHKITKRGQNVTFRCDPISEHNRLYWYRQTLGQGPEFLTYFQNEAQLEKSRLLSDRFSAERPKGSFSTLEIQRTEQGDSAMYLCASSPSRDYYNDYTFGSGTRLTVV.

With respect to this clone: Read coverage stops 3 residues before the CDR3 terminus; the germline J gene supplies the remainder. The chain combines TRBV11-3 with TRBJ2-3, with D tentatively TRBD1 (7 bases). Trimming cost V 2 bases and J 8 bases, with 8 bases left between them. Germline V lookup: CDR1 SGHNT, CDR2 YENEEA. The CDR3 loop spans 12 amino acids. CDR3 sequence reads: CASSLQGGTQYF. The sequenced CDR3 bases are TGTGCCAGCAGCTTACAGGGGGGTACG. Full variable domain (remainder filled in from reference TRBV11-3 and TRBJ2-3): EAGVVQSPRYKIIEKKQPVAFWCNPISGHNTLYWYLQNLGQGPELLIRYENEEAVDDSQLPKDRFSAERLKGVDSTLKIQPAELGDSAVYLCASSLQGGTQYFGPGTRLTVL.

A note on this clone: The CDR3 extends 3 residues past the end of the read, so its final part is completed from the germline J gene. V gene TRBV5-1 combines with J gene TRBJ2-5; TRBD2 matches at 8 bases. The CDR3 sequence is 14 residues long. CDR1 SGHRS and CDR2 YFSETQ come from the germline V gene. The J segment lost 7 bases and the V segment lost 4 bases, leaving 9 bases of the junction unmatched. Incomplete CDR3 DNA: TGCGCCAGCAGCCAAACGACTAGCGCGGGGACC. Translation: CASSQTTSAGT. From start to end, the CDR3 is CASSQTTSAGTQYF.

The CDR3 spells CASGFSNEQFF. The CDR3 DNA, read in part, is TGTGCTAGTGGTTTCTCCAATGAG. V usage is TRBV12-5 and J usage is TRBJ2-1, with D unresolved. The read terminates 3 residues ahead of where the CDR3 ends, so the germline J gene completes it. There are 11 residues in the CDR3. Germline CDR1 is LGHNT and CDR2 is FRNRAP. Trimming removed 3 bases from V and 6 bases from J, with 3 bases in between.